This T cell receptor (beta chain) was obtained from a study of post-analysis software for immune sequencing data. General study results and limits: Elevated frequency relative to controls characterized roughly 5 TRBV segments in patients, TRBV5-6, TRBV5-1 and TRBV20-1 among them.

V lost 2 bases, J lost 4 bases, and 15 bases lay in between. Germline V gene data show CDR1 as SGHRS and CDR2 as YFSETQ. The CDR3 totals 15 residues. The authors incorporated unique molecular identifiers into the TCR beta cDNA libraries. TCRdb recomputed calls from the PCR reads with MiXCR, one row per CDR3 protein. The data show 550,000 to 700,000 distinct CDR3 sequences, about 40% seen once. This clonotype turned up a few times. As yet, its antigen is unknown. This TCR was recovered from a girl aged 5 to 17 with multiple sclerosis. V and J are TRBV5-1 and TRBJ1-2; D is possibly TRBD1 (5 bases). The material sequenced was blood. CDR3 sequence reads: CASSLEGPTFYGYTF. The CDR3 DNA is TGCGCCAGCAGCTTAGAGGGACCCACATTCTATGGCTACACCTTC.